These 17 T cell receptor beta chains share one sample of origin, sequenced in a study of patients and donors after allogeneic stem cell transplantation. TCRdb passed the RT-PCR reads through MiXCR, listing each CDR3 protein once. The sample records about 960,000 distinct CDR3 sequences, about 20% being singletons. Specimen: blood, either unsorted or a sorted T cell fraction (not recorded which). The receptors here all came from a human donor who was either an allogeneic HSCT recipient or a stem cell or donor lymphocyte infusion donor (not recorded which). It is not recorded whose cells these are; they may come from a transplant donor.

The sample holds many counts of this clonotype. The rearrangement links TRBV5-6 to TRBJ2-4; D not certain. CDR1 and CDR2 (germline): SGHDT, YYEEEE. The CDR3 spans 14 residues. With 7 bases removed from V and 8 bases from J, the gap between germline ends came to 19 bases. The CDR3 reads CASSTLRPMDIQYF. CDR3 coding DNA: TGTGCCAGCTCTACTCTAAGGCCTATGGACATTCAGTACTTC.

This clonotype was observed a few times. The rearrangement links TRBV12-3 or TRBV12-4 to TRBJ1-1; possibly TRBD1 for D (5 bases). This CDR3 comprises 14 residues. The V end lost 2 bases, the J end lost 3 bases, and 10 bases lay between the germline ends. CDR3 nucleotides: TGTGCCAGCAGTTTATTTCAGGGAGACACTGAAGCTTTCTTT. Residues: CASSLFQGDTEAFF.

This clonotype was seen a few times. The chain joins TRBV11-3 to TRBJ2-3, with D perhaps TRBD2 (6 bases). Germline loops: CDR1 SGHNT, CDR2 YENEEA. Trimming removed 1 base at V and 2 bases at J, with 16 bases between. This CDR3 has 17 residues. The CDR3 is CASSLGVRDLYTDTQYF. In nucleotides, the CDR3 is TGTGCCAGCAGCTTAGGGGTTCGGGACTTATACACAGATACGCAGTATTTT.

The rearrangement links TRBV5-1 to TRBJ2-7; 8 bases map to TRBD2. Per the germline V gene, CDR1 is SGHRS and CDR2 is YFSETQ. After removal of 0 bases from V and 2 bases from J, the junction contained 4 bases not matched to a gene. The CDR3 consists of 15 residues. CDR3 in amino acids: CASSLAGGKTYEQYF. The CDR3, as DNA: TGCGCCAGCAGCTTGGCGGGGGGGAAGACCTACGAGCAGTACTTC.

This clonotype was recorded a few times. The rearrangement uses TRBV20-1 and TRBJ2-1; D remains ambiguous. V was pared by 0 bases and J by 12 bases, with 12 bases between. Germline CDR1 is DFQATT and CDR2 is SNEGSKA (reference sequence). The CDR3 totals 12 residues. The CDR3 protein is CSAREIHPGQFF. The CDR3 DNA sequence: TGCAGTGCTAGAGAGATCCACCCAGGGCAGTTCTTC.

V usage is TRBV12-3 or TRBV12-4 and J usage is TRBJ2-1, with 13 bases lining up with TRBD2. The CDR3 runs 15 residues. The ends lost 4 bases at V and 15 bases at J; junction bases unmatched: 12. The CDR3 DNA is TGTGCCAGCAGTTCCCCATGGGGACTAGCGGGATTGCGGTTCTTC. It codes for CASSSPWGLAGLRFF.

This sequence joins TRBV5-1 and TRBJ1-5, with D unclear. V lost 3 bases and J 9 bases, leaving 13 bases between the germline ends. Per the germline V gene, CDR1 is SGHRS and CDR2 is YFSETQ. The CDR3 is 13 amino acids. The CDR3: CASSSDGDRPQHF. The CDR3 DNA is TGCGCCAGCAGCTCGGACGGGGATCGGCCCCAGCATTTT. The full variable domain, rest sourced from reference TRBV5-1 and TRBJ1-5, is KAGVTQTPRYLIKTRGQQVTLSCSPISGHRSVSWYQQTPGQGLQFLFEYFSETQRNKGNFPGRFSGRQFSNSRSEMNVSTLELGDSALYLCASSSDGDRPQHFGDGTRLSIL.

This clonotype has just a few counts. The V call is TRBV6-1, the J call TRBJ2-5, with TRBD1 matching over 11 bases. The CDR3 sequence is 15 residues long. The germline gives CDR1 MNHNS, CDR2 SASEGT. Trimming at V came to 6 bases and at J to 5 bases, leaving 8 bases not matched to a gene. The CDR3 sequence: CASSMGQGVLETQYF. In DNA, the CDR3 is TGTGCCAGCAGCATGGGACAGGGGGTATTGGAGACCCAGTACTTC.

The rearrangement links TRBV11-2 to TRBJ2-3, with 12 nucleotides matching TRBD2. V was pared by 1 base and J by 8 bases, with 4 bases of the junction left unmatched. The V gene's germline CDR1 is SGHAT and CDR2 FQNNGV. This CDR3 region has 15 residues. In nucleotides, the CDR3 is TGTGCCAGCAGCTTAGCACTAGCGGGAGGAGGTACGCAGTATTTT. Translating it yields CASSLALAGGGTQYF.

The chain has TRBV4-1 and TRBJ1-2, with unresolved D. CDR3 size: 16 residues. The V end lost 1 base, the J end lost 4 bases, and 16 bases lay between the germline ends. The germline CDR1 and CDR2 sequences are MGHRA and YSYEKL. CDR3 bases: TGCGCCAGCAGCCAAGGGTGGAGCGGCGGAGGCTATGGCTACACCTTC. Translation: CASSQGWSGGGYGYTF.

The rearrangement joins TRBV6-1 to TRBJ2-3; TRBD2 matches at 7 bases. The CDR3 runs to 14 residues. Germline V lookup: CDR1 MNHNS, CDR2 SASEGT. V shed 6 bases and J 0 bases; nucleotides not matched to a gene: 3. In DNA form, the CDR3 reads TGTGCCAGCAGGGAGGGAGGGAGCACAGATACGCAGTATTTT. It codes for CASREGGSTDTQYF.

The CDR3 coding sequence is TGCAGTGCTAGGGTCCCCCTGGGGCGGACAGATACGCAGTATTTT. Translating gives CSARVPLGRTDTQYF. V is TRBV20-1 and J is TRBJ2-3, with D possibly TRBD1 on 5 matching bases. Trimming shortened V by 3 bases and J by 3 bases, and 16 bases separated the two germline ends. CDR1 and CDR2 (germline): DFQATT, SNEGSKA (reference sequence). The CDR3 is 15 residues long.

This clonotype was recorded many times. This chain connects TRBV5-6 to TRBJ2-7; D possibly corresponds to TRBD2 (6 bases). The germline V gene has CDR1 SGHDT and CDR2 YYEEEE. The CDR3 covers 13 residues. The ends were cut back, 4 bases at V and 2 bases at J, with 10 bases in the middle. The CDR3 region has the DNA TGTGCCAGCAGCCCGGGGGTCACCTACGAGCAGTACTTC. Translated, it gives CASSPGVTYEQYF.

In this sample, this clonotype turned up a few times. This sequence joins TRBV12-3 or TRBV12-4 and TRBJ2-7, with 10 bases identical to TRBD1. CDR3 length: 13 residues. V shed 1 base, J shed 9 bases, and the junction held 3 bases outside the gene matches. The CDR3 protein is CASSLGTGGAQYF. The DNA of the CDR3 is TGTGCCAGCAGTTTAGGGACAGGGGGAGCGCAGTACTTC.

This clonotype has more than one count but fewer than ten. The rearrangement uses TRBV10-3 and TRBJ2-1; 11 positions match TRBD1. CDR3 size: 14 residues. Germline V gene lookup returns CDR1 ENHRY and CDR2 SYGVKD. Unmatched junction bases numbered 6, after V lost 7 bases and J lost 7 bases. CDR3 DNA: TGTGCCATCATTCAGGACAGGGGGCATAATGAGCAGTTCTTC. Translating it yields CAIIQDRGHNEQFF.

This clonotype was seen a handful of times. This chain uses TRBV12-3 or TRBV12-4 with TRBJ2-2, with TRBD1 matching over 10 bases. The CDR3 is 16 amino acids. After removal of 5 bases from V and 5 bases from J, the junction contained 8 bases not matched to a gene. DNA of the CDR3: TGTGCCAGCAGTATCAGAGCGGGACAGGGGACCGGGGAGCTGTTTTTT. This sequence encodes CASSIRAGQGTGELFF.

Worth noting for this clonotype: Its ends do not fully match the called genes, so a read error is possible. The chain couples TRBV6-5 to TRBJ1-1, with D possibly matching TRBD1 (5 bases). From germline, CDR1 is MNHEY and CDR2 SVGAGI. The CDR3 runs 12 residues. CDR3 sequence reads: CTSGLRGTEAFF. The CDR3 coding sequence is TGTACCAGCGGCTTGAGGGGCACTGAAGCTTTCTTT.